This TCR beta chain was found in a study of T cell changes during pregnancy in multiple sclerosis. Data came from immunoSEQ multiplex PCR; TCRdb stores just in-frame clones and leaves some out. The sample lists about 92,000 clones, approximately 92% occurring once. CDR1 and CDR2 from the germline V gene are LNHDA and SQIVND (reference sequence). This CDR3 comprises 14 residues. The sequence derives from a female donor with multiple sclerosis, enrolled in a pregnancy study. The sample in question was peripheral blood, obtained in the first trimester of pregnancy. The rearrangement links TRBV19 to TRBJ1-1; D may be TRBD1 (6 bases). The CDR3 DNA reads TGTGTCTCTCGAGGGGGGGGACGGGACACTGAAGCTTTCTTT. Protein sequence: CVSRGGGRDTEAFF.